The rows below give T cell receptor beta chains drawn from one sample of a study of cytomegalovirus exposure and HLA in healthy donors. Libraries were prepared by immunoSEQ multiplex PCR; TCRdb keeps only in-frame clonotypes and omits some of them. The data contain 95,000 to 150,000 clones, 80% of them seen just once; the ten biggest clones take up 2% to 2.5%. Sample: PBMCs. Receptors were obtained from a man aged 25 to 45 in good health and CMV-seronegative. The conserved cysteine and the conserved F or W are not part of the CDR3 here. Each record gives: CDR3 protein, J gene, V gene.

CDR3: ASSKGANEQF; J: TRBJ2-1; V: TRBV28
CDR3: ASGTGPRDTQY; J: TRBJ2-3; V: TRBV28
CDR3: ASSLKGQLEGYT; J: TRBJ1-2; V: TRBV5-6
CDR3: ASSVVRLAGGGELF; J: TRBJ2-2; V: TRBV10-2
CDR3: ASSLAGVSGAF; J: TRBJ1-1; V: TRBV5-1
CDR3: ASSPQGRAYNSPLH; J: TRBJ1-6; V: TRBV6-6
CDR3: ASSVDRADEKLF; J: TRBJ1-4; V: TRBV9
CDR3: ASRPGTGGAGPDTQY; J: TRBJ2-3; V: TRBV2
CDR3: ASSEGGGPDTQY; J: TRBJ2-3; V: TRBV6-5
CDR3: ASSPGQGGVTGELF; J: TRBJ2-2; V: TRBV4-1
CDR3: AWSGVPSGANEKLF; J: TRBJ1-4; V: TRBV30
CDR3: ASDARGYYGYT; J: TRBJ1-2; V: TRBV7-2
CDR3: ASSLDRDETQY; J: TRBJ2-5; V: TRBV5-4
CDR3: AISERPGVRYGYT; J: TRBJ1-2; V: TRBV10-3
CDR3: ASSPRQSGQPQH; J: TRBJ1-5; V: TRBV28
CDR3: ASRKDRGARPGEAF; J: TRBJ1-1; V: TRBV28
CDR3: ASSPSGQSYEQY; J: TRBJ2-7; V: TRBV9
CDR3: ASSSLQGIGYEQY; J: TRBJ2-7; V: TRBV5-1
CDR3: ASSVYGTGGETQY; J: TRBJ2-5; V: TRBV19
CDR3: ASSQITTGQGNYGYT; J: TRBJ1-2; V: TRBV4-3
CDR3: ASSLERPTKGYEQY; J: TRBJ2-7; V: TRBV7-2
CDR3: ASSLGGQGSNGYT; J: TRBJ1-2; V: TRBV28
CDR3: ASSADRGGTEAF; J: TRBJ1-1; V: TRBV2
CDR3: ATSRERGGADTQY; J: TRBJ2-3; V: TRBV15
CDR3: ATGGSWADTQY; J: TRBJ2-3; V: TRBV6-6
CDR3: ASSAERAGANVLT; J: TRBJ2-6; V: TRBV10-1
CDR3: ASSPRGGEKLF; J: TRBJ1-4; V: TRBV5-6
CDR3: ASSFDRRGYNSPLH; J: TRBJ1-6; V: TRBV6-5
CDR3: ASTLGGSGANVLT; J: TRBJ2-6; V: TRBV5-1
CDR3: ASSLLGTGRTEAF; J: TRBJ1-1; V: TRBV5-1
CDR3: ASSLPVPGGGDTQY; J: TRBJ2-3; V: TRBV7-2
CDR3: ASSYLEQGNYGYT; J: TRBJ1-2; V: TRBV6-6
CDR3: ASSLGQGYSPLH; J: TRBJ1-6; V: TRBV6-6
CDR3: ASSESAGGSEKLF; J: TRBJ1-4; V: TRBV6-1
CDR3: ASSLSGGSNTEAF; J: TRBJ1-1; V: TRBV7-8
CDR3: ASIELGTGRGGWEAF; J: TRBJ1-1; V: TRBV28
CDR3: ASNDPPGSNYGYT; J: TRBJ1-2; V: TRBV19
CDR3: AWIKLAGGKQY; J: TRBJ2-7; V: TRBV30
CDR3: ASRAGPSTDTQY; J: TRBJ2-3; V: TRBV10-1
CDR3: ASSPQETQY; J: TRBJ2-5; V: TRBV7-2